One sample yielded the 30 T cell receptor beta chains listed below, sequenced in a study of long-term antiretroviral therapy in people with HIV. Samples were assayed with immunoSEQ v3.0 at survey level. TCRdb's copy holds only in-frame clones and misses some; the assay was immunoSEQ multiplex PCR. The table includes more than 35,000 clones, roughly 76% detected once. The sample was unsorted PBMCs, taken 1.5 years after starting antiretroviral therapy. Receptor source: a man between 18 and 29 years old with HIV.

The rearrangement joins TRBV5-6 to TRBJ2-1; D is uncertain. The CDR3 covers 13 residues. Deletions cut 0 bases from V and 6 bases from J, with 7 bases between. Germline V gene data show CDR1 as SGHDT and CDR2 as YYEEEE. The CDR3 coding sequence is TGTGCCAGCAGCTTGGGCCATCCCAATGAGCAGTTCTTC. It is translated as CASSLGHPNEQFF.

The chain employs TRBV7-2 and TRBJ1-2; D might be TRBD1 (5 bases). Germline CDR1 SGHTA, CDR2 FQGNSA. Trimming cost V 0 bases and J 0 bases, with 11 bases left between them. The CDR3 consists of 16 residues. CDR3 in amino acids: CASSLASQETNYGYTF. Here the CDR3 DNA reads TGTGCCAGCAGCTTAGCGTCACAGGAGACTAACTATGGCTACACCTTC. Using reference TRBV7-2 and TRBJ1-2 for the parts outside the CDR3, the full variable domain is GAGVSQSPSNKVTEKGKDVELRCDPISGHTALYWYRQSLGQGLEFLIYFQGNSAPDKSGLPSDRFSAERTGGSVSTLTIQRTQQEDSAVYLCASSLASQETNYGYTFGSGTRLTVV.

This chain connects TRBV4-1 to TRBJ2-1, with D hard to call. The V end was cut by 0 bases, the J end by 7 bases, with 4 bases between. Per germline, CDR1 MGHRA and CDR2 YSYEKL. The CDR3 covers 12 residues. The CDR3 DNA is TGCGCCAGCAGCCAAGATCTAAATGAGCAGTTCTTC. Residues: CASSQDLNEQFF.

The V gene is TRBV5-1, the J gene TRBJ1-1; D possibly corresponds to TRBD1 (5 bases). CDR1 SGHRS and CDR2 YFSETQ come from the germline V gene. The CDR3 spans 16 residues. V lost 4 bases and J 1 base, leaving 17 bases between the germline ends. In DNA form, the CDR3 reads TGCGCCAGCAGCCTTCGCCCGGGAGGGGAGAACACTGAAGCTTTCTTT. Protein product: CASSLRPGGENTEAFF.

This clone was observed a handful of times. The genes are TRBV13 and TRBJ2-2; TRBD2 matches at 10 bases. The CDR3 has 16 residues. Trimming at V came to 2 bases and at J to 5 bases, leaving 5 bases not matched to a gene. Germline loops: CDR1 PRHDT, CDR2 FYEKMQ (reference sequence). CDR3 in amino acids: CASSLSGRARTGELFF. CDR3 bases: TGTGCCAGCAGCTTAAGCGGGAGGGCACGTACCGGGGAGCTGTTTTTT.

This clone was counted once. The V gene is TRBV6-5, the J gene TRBJ2-3; D might be TRBD1 (5 bases). From germline, CDR1 is MNHEY and CDR2 SVGAGI. The CDR3 consists of 13 residues. Trimming cost V 0 bases and J 4 bases, with 5 bases left between them. The CDR3 protein is CASSYSTADTQYF. CDR3 bases: TGTGCCAGCAGTTACTCGACAGCAGATACGCAGTATTTT.

Only a few counts were recorded for this clone. The chain recombines TRBV9 with TRBJ1-4; D is perhaps TRBD1 (6 bases). The CDR3 runs to 15 residues. V lost 0 bases and J 6 bases, leaving 12 bases between the germline ends. In germline, CDR1 is SGDLS, CDR2 YYNGEE. The CDR3 coding sequence is TGTGCCAGCAGCGTAGACACAGGGCAGGATGAAAAACTGTTTTTT. Its translation: CASSVDTGQDEKLFF.

The V call is TRBV7-2, the J call TRBJ1-5; D is perhaps TRBD1 (5 bases). V was pared by 4 bases and J by 3 bases, with 13 bases between. The CDR3 is 15 amino acids. Looked up from germline, CDR1 is SGHTA and CDR2 is FQGNSA. The DNA of the CDR3 is TGTGCCAGCAGCTCTAGCGGGGCGATCAATCAGCCCCAGCATTTT. It encodes CASSSSGAINQPQHF. The variable domain in full, with the rest retrieved from reference TRBV7-2 and TRBJ1-5, is GAGVSQSPSNKVTEKGKDVELRCDPISGHTALYWYRQSLGQGLEFLIYFQGNSAPDKSGLPSDRFSAERTGGSVSTLTIQRTQQEDSAVYLCASSSSGAINQPQHFGDGTRLSIL.

The chain recombines TRBV27 with TRBJ1-2, with D tentatively TRBD1 (6 bases). Germline CDR1 reads MNHEY; CDR2 reads SMNVEV (reference sequence). The CDR3 length is 15 residues. The V gene lost 5 bases and the J gene lost 4 bases, with 17 bases spanning the gap. The CDR3 reads CASSTRGGGLYGYTF. CDR3 nucleotide sequence: TGTGCCAGCAGTACCCGAGGGGGGGGCCTCTATGGCTACACCTTC.

CDR3 nucleotide sequence: TGTGCCAGCCATACCCGGGGAAACTCTTATGGCTACACCTTC. Translation: CASHTRGNSYGYTF. The genes are TRBV6-5 and TRBJ1-2, with D unresolved. V was trimmed by 8 bases and J by 5 bases, leaving 18 bases between them. This CDR3 spans 14 amino acids. Germline V gives CDR1 MNHEY, CDR2 SVGAGI.

The CDR3 DNA is TGTGCCAGCGGACTAGCGGGCCCCCGGGGCACAGATACGCAGTATTTT. Amino acids: CASGLAGPRGTDTQYF. The V call is TRBV27, the J call TRBJ2-3; TRBD2 matches 11 bases. V lost 8 bases and J lost 1; bases outside the gene matches: 8. The CDR3 is 16 residues long. The V gene's germline CDR1 is MNHEY and CDR2 SMNVEV (reference sequence).

J is TRBJ2-7 and V is TRBV6-5; D perhaps matches TRBD1 (6 bases). Per germline, CDR1 MNHEY and CDR2 SVGAGI. Trimming removed 6 bases at V and 0 bases at J, with 12 bases between. The CDR3 consists of 14 residues. CDR3 coding DNA: TGTGCCAGCAGGTACCTGGACAGCTCCTACGAGCAGTACTTC. Encoded protein: CASRYLDSSYEQYF.

This chain links TRBV19 with TRBJ2-7; D is possibly TRBD2 (5 bases). Germline CDR1 LNHDA, CDR2 SQIVND (reference sequence). The V gene lost 5 bases and the J gene lost 0 bases, with 11 bases spanning the gap. The CDR3 contains 14 residues. The CDR3 loop is CASSPRVFSYEQYF. The CDR3 DNA reads as TGTGCCAGTAGTCCGCGGGTCTTCTCCTACGAGCAGTACTTC.

The rearrangement uses TRBV5-4 and TRBJ2-3; D remains unclear. Trimming took off 4 bases at V and 0 bases at J, with 3 bases between the two ends. The CDR3 covers 12 residues. Germline CDR1 SGHNT, CDR2 YYREEE (reference sequence). The CDR3 reads CASSSSTDTQYF. The CDR3, as DNA: TGTGCCAGCAGCAGTAGCACAGATACGCAGTATTTT. Looking up the rest from reference TRBV5-4 and TRBJ2-3 gives the full variable domain: ETGVTQSPTHLIKTRGQQVTLRCSSQSGHNTVSWYQQALGQGPQFIFQYYREEENGRGNFPPRFSGLQFPNYSSELNVNALELDDSALYLCASSSSTDTQYFGPGTRLTVL.

The rearrangement uses TRBV23-1 and TRBJ2-7; TRBD1 agrees at 11 bases. TRBV23-1 is noted as an ORF with a role that remains uncertain. The CDR3 runs 14 residues. Trimming cost V 6 bases and J 5 bases; bases outside gene matches: 6. CDR3 residues: CASSPGQGVHEQYF. The DNA for the CDR3 is TGCGCCAGCAGCCCGGGACAGGGGGTCCACGAGCAGTACTTC.

V and J are TRBV7-8 and TRBJ2-3; D not certain. The CDR3 is 16 amino acids. Germline assignment: CDR1 SGHVS and CDR2 FQNEAQ. Trimming took 1 base from V and 3 from J, leaving 14 bases between them. The CDR3 sequence is CASSLEGSEWTDTQYF. CDR3 DNA: TGTGCCAGCAGCTTAGAAGGTTCAGAATGGACAGATACGCAGTATTTT.

Note on this clone: One end of the junction fails to match germline, which may point to a read error. V usage is TRBV19 and J usage is TRBJ2-1, with TRBD2 matching 7 bases. This CDR3 comprises 15 residues. Germline values: CDR1 LNHDA, CDR2 SQIVND (reference sequence). In DNA, the CDR3 is TGTGCCAGTAGGATAGGCGGGAGTTCCTACAATGAGCAGTTCTTC. It translates to CASRIGGSSYNEQFF.

The chain carries TRBV14 and TRBJ2-3, with unresolved D. This CDR3 comprises 13 residues. Looked up from germline, CDR1 is SGHDN and CDR2 is FVKESK. The V and J ends lost 5 bases and 4 bases respectively, with 10 bases between them. DNA for the CDR3: TGTGCCAGCAGCTCCATTAAGGCAGATACGCAGTATTTT. It yields the protein CASSSIKADTQYF.

The CDR3, as DNA: TGTGCCATCAGTGAGTCGTCACGATTCACCTACGAGCAGTACTTC. Its protein is CAISESSRFTYEQYF. The chain has TRBV10-3 and TRBJ2-7, with D unclear. V was clipped by 0 bases and J by 2 bases, with 11 bases between them. In germline, CDR1 is ENHRY, CDR2 SYGVKD. This CDR3 region has 15 residues.

V and J are TRBV5-4 and TRBJ1-1; D is possibly TRBD1 (5 bases). The V gene lost 0 bases and the J gene lost 8 bases, with 14 bases spanning the gap. The germline CDR1 and CDR2 sequences are SGHNT and YYREEE (reference sequence). The CDR3 extends over 14 amino acids. CDR3 sequence: CASSLAVGRKEAFF. The CDR3 coding sequence is TGTGCCAGCAGCTTGGCTGTGGGGCGTAAAGAAGCTTTCTTT. Together with reference TRBV5-4 and TRBJ1-1, the CDR3 gives the full variable domain: ETGVTQSPTHLIKTRGQQVTLRCSSQSGHNTVSWYQQALGQGPQFIFQYYREEENGRGNFPPRFSGLQFPNYSSELNVNALELDDSALYLCASSLAVGRKEAFFGQGTRLTVV.

The rearrangement links TRBV5-1 to TRBJ2-3; D is perhaps TRBD2 (6 bases). This CDR3 spans 17 amino acids. Per the germline V gene, CDR1 is SGHRS and CDR2 is YFSETQ. Trimming removed 1 base from V and 5 bases from J, with 20 bases in between. CDR3 amino acids: CASSLSGGSAAGDTQYF. The CDR3 DNA reads as TGCGCCAGCAGCTTGTCTGGAGGGTCAGCGGCCGGAGATACGCAGTATTTT.

The chain combines TRBV19 with TRBJ2-2, with a tentative D call TRBD2 (5 bases). The CDR3 runs to 13 residues. The germline gives CDR1 LNHDA, CDR2 SQIVND (reference sequence). V dropped 7 bases and J dropped 7 bases, with 13 bases sitting between them. CDR3 amino acids: CASIIVALGELFF. In nucleotides, the CDR3 is TGTGCCAGTATAATAGTAGCGCTCGGGGAGCTGTTTTTT.

V and J are TRBV5-6 and TRBJ1-2; 8 nucleotides match TRBD1. Germline assignment: CDR1 SGHDT and CDR2 YYEEEE. This CDR3 contains 14 residues. V gave up 3 bases and J gave up 3 bases; unmatched junction bases: 4. CDR3 amino acids: CASSSDRAYYGYTF. The CDR3 DNA reads as TGTGCCAGCAGCTCGGACAGGGCTTACTATGGCTACACCTTC. Filled out from reference TRBV5-6 and TRBJ1-2, the complete variable domain reads DAGVTQSPTHLIKTRGQQVTLRCSPKSGHDTVSWYQQALGQGPQFIFQYYEEEERQRGNFPDRFSGHQFPNYSSELNVNALLLGDSALYLCASSSDRAYYGYTFGSGTRLTVV.

The chain carries TRBV2 and TRBJ1-2; weak D call: TRBD1 (5 bases). Trimming took off 6 bases at V and 4 bases at J, with 18 bases between the two ends. CDR1 is SNHLY and CDR2 is FYNNEI in the germline V gene. The CDR3 length is 15 residues. The CDR3 DNA follows: TGTGCCAGCAGCGAGCCGGGACGGCAATCCTATGGCTACACCTTC. Amino acids: CASSEPGRQSYGYTF.

V is TRBV14 and J is TRBJ2-7; D tentatively reads TRBD1 or TRBD2 (5 bases each). In germline, CDR1 is SGHDN, CDR2 FVKESK. Between the trimmed V and J ends, which lost 4 bases and 0 bases, there was a span of 10 bases. CDR3 length equals 14 residues. CDR3 sequence reads: CASSRGPSSYEQYF. The CDR3 region has the DNA TGTGCCAGCAGCCGGGGACCGAGCTCCTACGAGCAGTACTTC.

This chain links TRBV9 with TRBJ2-4, with a tentative D call TRBD2 (6 bases). V was trimmed by 1 base and J by 4 bases, leaving 12 bases between them. Germline CDR1 reads SGDLS; CDR2 reads YYNGEE. The CDR3 has 15 residues. The CDR3 is CASSVRSGCKNIQYF. The CDR3 DNA follows: TGTGCCAGCAGCGTAAGGAGCGGGTGTAAAAACATTCAGTACTTC.

This clone showed up just a few times. The rearrangement joins TRBV12-5 to TRBJ1-1, with D perhaps TRBD1 (6 bases). CDR3 length: 12 amino acids. Trimming removed 6 bases at V and 7 bases at J, with 12 bases between. Per the germline V gene, CDR1 is LGHNT and CDR2 is FRNRAP. CDR3 DNA: TGTGCTAGTGGACAAACAGGGTATGAAGCTTTCTTT. This translates into CASGQTGYEAFF.

The gene calls are TRBV6-5 and TRBJ2-5; 7 bases map to TRBD1. Unmatched junction bases numbered 11, after V lost 2 bases and J lost 5 bases. The CDR3 is 16 amino acids. Per the germline V gene, CDR1 is MNHEY and CDR2 is SVGAGI. CDR3 protein: CASSYRDSPGGETQYF. DNA for the CDR3: TGTGCCAGCAGTTACAGGGACAGCCCGGGTGGGGAGACCCAGTACTTC.

This chain links TRBV11-2 with TRBJ2-1; perhaps D is TRBD1 or TRBD2 (5 bases each). This CDR3 is 12 amino acids long. Germline V CDR1 and CDR2: SGHAT, FQNNGV. Trimming shortened V by 5 bases and J by 7 bases, and 9 bases separated the two germline ends. For the CDR3, the DNA is TGTGCCAGCAGCGCAGGGAGAAATGAGCAGTTCTTC. Translating it yields CASSAGRNEQFF.

The chain uses TRBV7-2 and TRBJ2-3; D not certain. V dropped 1 base and J dropped 4 bases, with 3 bases sitting between them. This CDR3 contains 12 residues. Per the germline V gene, CDR1 is SGHTA and CDR2 is FQGNSA. The DNA of the CDR3 is TGTGCCAGCAGCTTAGTATCAGATACGCAGTATTTT. It is translated as CASSLVSDTQYF. Looking up the rest from reference TRBV7-2 and TRBJ2-3 gives the full variable domain: GAGVSQSPSNKVTEKGKDVELRCDPISGHTALYWYRQSLGQGLEFLIYFQGNSAPDKSGLPSDRFSAERTGGSVSTLTIQRTQQEDSAVYLCASSLVSDTQYFGPGTRLTVL.